These 10 T cell receptor beta chains originate from one sample sequenced in a study of blood T cell repertoires in COVID-19. Profiling relied on immunoSEQ multiplex PCR, and the TCRdb table lists in-frame clones only, not all of them. The sample contains more than 35,000 clones, roughly 70% of which appear only once. Sequenced input: peripheral blood. The receptors stem from a man older than 75 with acute or convalescent COVID-19.

The J gene is TRBJ2-3, the V gene TRBV19; 9 bases map to TRBD2. Unmatched junction bases numbered 18, after V lost 5 bases and J lost 6 bases. Germline CDR1 and CDR2: LNHDA and SQIVND (reference sequence). The CDR3 runs 18 residues. The CDR3 DNA is TGTGCCAGTAGTCAATTGGGGGGACTAGCCGATCGGGGGGATACGCAGTATTTT. Its translation is CASSQLGGLADRGDTQYF.

The gene calls are TRBV2 and TRBJ2-1; the D gene is possibly TRBD2 (5 bases). Germline V lookup: CDR1 SNHLY, CDR2 FYNNEI. Trimming shortened V by 4 bases and J by 0 bases, and 7 bases separated the two germline ends. CDR3 size: 14 residues. CDR3 protein: CASSAGYSYNEQFF. The DNA for the CDR3 is TGTGCCAGCAGTGCGGGATACTCCTACAATGAGCAGTTCTTC.

The chain joins TRBV2 to TRBJ2-1, with TRBD2 matching 7 bases. V trimming: 3 bases; J trimming: 1 base; junction bases outside the gene matches: 12. CDR3 size: 18 residues. Per the germline V gene, CDR1 is SNHLY and CDR2 is FYNNEI. The CDR3 coding sequence is TGTGCCAGCAGTGATCCGGGGGGAGAAGGGTGGTCCTACAATGAGCAGTTCTTC. Its translation is CASSDPGGEGWSYNEQFF.

The rearrangement joins TRBV19 to TRBJ2-3; 7 nucleotides align to TRBD2. The CDR3 totals 17 residues. J was trimmed by 3 bases and V by 5 bases; bases with no gene match: 14. CDR1 is LNHDA, CDR2 SQIVND, per germline (reference sequence). CDR3 amino acids: CASSLNFVGRATDTQYF. CDR3 nucleotides: TGTGCCAGTAGTCTCAACTTTGTTGGGAGGGCTACAGATACGCAGTATTTT. The whole variable domain, remainder taken from reference TRBV19 and TRBJ2-3, is DGGITQSPKYLFRKEGQNVTLSCEQNLNHDAMYWYRQDPGQGLRLIYYSQIVNDFQKGDIAEGYSVSREKKESFPLTVTSAQKNPTAFYLCASSLNFVGRATDTQYFGPGTRLTVL.

V and J are TRBV10-3 and TRBJ2-5, with a tentative D call TRBD1 (6 bases). V shed 8 bases and J shed 2 bases, with 18 bases lying between them. Per germline, CDR1 ENHRY and CDR2 SYGVKD. The CDR3 contains 15 residues. The chain's CDR3 is CAIGGGRADQETQYF. CDR3 nucleotide sequence: TGTGCCATCGGGGGCGGCAGGGCAGATCAAGAGACCCAGTACTTC.

The chain's CDR3 is CASSLSGGQTGELFF. The CDR3 region has the DNA TGCGCCAGCAGCTTAAGCGGGGGCCAGACCGGGGAGCTGTTTTTT. This sequence joins TRBV5-1 and TRBJ2-2, with 8 positions matching TRBD2. This CDR3 is 15 amino acids long. Trimming took 2 bases from V and 5 from J; bases not matched to a gene: 5. Germline assignment: CDR1 SGHRS and CDR2 YFSETQ.

This sequence joins TRBV27 and TRBJ2-7, with TRBD1 matching 8 bases. The CDR3 is 16 amino acids. The germline V gene has CDR1 MNHEY and CDR2 SMNVEV (reference sequence). Trimming took 5 bases from V and 5 from J; bases not matched to a gene: 14. The CDR3: CASSSGQGADRDEQYF. CDR3 DNA sequence: TGTGCCAGCAGTAGTGGGCAGGGGGCGGATCGGGACGAGCAGTACTTC.

V and J are TRBV6-1 and TRBJ1-5; D may be TRBD1 (6 bases). The V gene lost 2 bases and the J gene lost 11 bases, with 16 bases spanning the gap. The CDR3 contains 14 residues. Germline V lookup: CDR1 MNHNS, CDR2 SASEGT. For the CDR3, the DNA is TGTGCCAGCAGTGAAACGGGACAACTGGTAGCCCAGCATTTT. It specifies CASSETGQLVAQHF.

The chain has TRBV7-2 and TRBJ2-1, with a tentative D call TRBD1 (5 bases). The length of the CDR3 is 15 residues. Germline CDR1 reads SGHTA; CDR2 reads FQGNSA. V was trimmed by 1 base and J by 6 bases, leaving 13 bases between them. The chain's CDR3 is CASSLGQSTTNEQFF. The CDR3 coding sequence is TGTGCCAGCAGCTTAGGACAGTCTACAACCAATGAGCAGTTCTTC.

The V and J genes are TRBV7-3 and TRBJ2-1, with a weak D call TRBD2 (6 bases). The CDR3 consists of 14 residues. The ends were cut back, 3 bases at V and 4 bases at J, with 10 bases in the middle. CDR1 and CDR2 from the germline V gene are SGHTA and FQGTGA. The CDR3 nucleotides are TGTGCCAGCAGCTTTAGCGGAGGGTACAATGAGCAGTTCTTC. This codes for CASSFSGGYNEQFF.